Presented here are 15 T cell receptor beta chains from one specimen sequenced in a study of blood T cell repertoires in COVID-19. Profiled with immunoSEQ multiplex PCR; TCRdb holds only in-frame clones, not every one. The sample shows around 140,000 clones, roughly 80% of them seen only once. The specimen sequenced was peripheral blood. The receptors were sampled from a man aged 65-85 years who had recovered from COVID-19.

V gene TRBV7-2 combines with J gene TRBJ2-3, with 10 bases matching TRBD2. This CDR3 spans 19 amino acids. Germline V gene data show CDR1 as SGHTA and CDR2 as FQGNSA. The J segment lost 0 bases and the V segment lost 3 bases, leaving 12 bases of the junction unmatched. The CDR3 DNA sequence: TGTGCCAGCAGCTTGCATCGCCTCGGACTAGCGGTTAGCACAGATACGCAGTATTTT. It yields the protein CASSLHRLGLAVSTDTQYF.

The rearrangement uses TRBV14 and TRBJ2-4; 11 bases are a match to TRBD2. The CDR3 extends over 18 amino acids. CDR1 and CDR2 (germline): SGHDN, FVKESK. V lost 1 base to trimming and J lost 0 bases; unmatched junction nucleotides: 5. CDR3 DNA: TGTGCCAGCAGCCAAGGGGGGACTAGCGGCTCAGCCAAAAACATTCAGTACTTC. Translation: CASSQGGTSGSAKNIQYF. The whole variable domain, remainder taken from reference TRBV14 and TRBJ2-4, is EAGVTQFPSHSVIEKGQTVTLRCDPISGHDNLYWYRRVMGKEIKFLLHFVKESKQDESGMPNNRFLAERTGGTYSTLKVQPAELEDSGVYFCASSQGGTSGSAKNIQYFGAGTRLSVL.

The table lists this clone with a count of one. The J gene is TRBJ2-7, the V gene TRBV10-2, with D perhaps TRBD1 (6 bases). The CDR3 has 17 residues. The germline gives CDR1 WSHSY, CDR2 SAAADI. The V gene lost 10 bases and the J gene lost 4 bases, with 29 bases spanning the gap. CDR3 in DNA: TGCGCCACCGGGACAAGGGGATTTCGACAAGGGGAGTACGAGCAGTACTTC. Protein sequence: CATGTRGFRQGEYEQYF.

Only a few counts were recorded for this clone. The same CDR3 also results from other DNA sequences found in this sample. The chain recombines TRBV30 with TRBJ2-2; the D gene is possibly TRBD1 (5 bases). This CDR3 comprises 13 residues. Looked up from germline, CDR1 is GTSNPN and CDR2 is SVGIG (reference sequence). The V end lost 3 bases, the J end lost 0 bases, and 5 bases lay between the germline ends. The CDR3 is CAWRGANTGELFF. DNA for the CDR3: TGTGCCTGGAGAGGGGCGAACACCGGGGAGCTGTTTTTT.

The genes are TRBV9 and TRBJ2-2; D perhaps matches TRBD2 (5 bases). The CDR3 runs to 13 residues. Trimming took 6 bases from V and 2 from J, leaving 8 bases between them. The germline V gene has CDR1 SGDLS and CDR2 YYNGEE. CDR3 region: CASNPGNTGELFF. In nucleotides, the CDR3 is TGTGCCAGCAACCCGGGAAACACCGGGGAGCTGTTTTTT.

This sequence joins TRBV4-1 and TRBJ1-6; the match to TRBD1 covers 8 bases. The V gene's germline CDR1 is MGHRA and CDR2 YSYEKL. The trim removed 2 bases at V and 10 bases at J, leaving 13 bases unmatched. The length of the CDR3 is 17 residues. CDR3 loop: CASSQHPFRGRGSPLHF. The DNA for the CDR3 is TGCGCCAGCAGCCAACATCCGTTCAGGGGGCGCGGATCACCCCTCCACTTT.

CDR3 region: CASSNRVATDTQYF. Written as DNA, the CDR3 is TGTGCCAGCAGTAACAGGGTTGCCACAGATACGCAGTATTTT. The rearrangement uses TRBV6-5 and TRBJ2-3, with a weak D call TRBD1 (6 bases). This CDR3 contains 14 residues. From germline, CDR1 is MNHEY and CDR2 SVGAGI. Between the trimmed V and J ends, which lost 5 bases and 2 bases, there was a span of 11 bases.

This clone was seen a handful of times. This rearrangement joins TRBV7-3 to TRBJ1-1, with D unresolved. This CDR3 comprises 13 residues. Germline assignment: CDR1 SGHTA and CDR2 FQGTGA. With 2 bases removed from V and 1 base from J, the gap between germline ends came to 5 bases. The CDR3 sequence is CASSLGRNTEAFF. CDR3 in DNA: TGTGCCAGCAGCTTAGGCAGGAACACTGAAGCTTTCTTT.

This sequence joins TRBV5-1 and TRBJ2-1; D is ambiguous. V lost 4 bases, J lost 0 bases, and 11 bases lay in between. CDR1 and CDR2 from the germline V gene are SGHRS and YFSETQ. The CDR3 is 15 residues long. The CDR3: CASSPEYSSYNEQFF. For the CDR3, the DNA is TGCGCCAGCAGCCCCGAGTATAGCTCCTACAATGAGCAGTTCTTC.

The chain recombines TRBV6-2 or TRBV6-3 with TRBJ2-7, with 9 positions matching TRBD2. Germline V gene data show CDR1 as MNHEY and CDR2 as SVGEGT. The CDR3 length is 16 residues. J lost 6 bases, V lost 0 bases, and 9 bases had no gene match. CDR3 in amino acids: CASSYSIGTSFPEQYF. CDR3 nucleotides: TGTGCCAGCAGTTACTCGATCGGGACTAGCTTCCCCGAGCAGTACTTC.

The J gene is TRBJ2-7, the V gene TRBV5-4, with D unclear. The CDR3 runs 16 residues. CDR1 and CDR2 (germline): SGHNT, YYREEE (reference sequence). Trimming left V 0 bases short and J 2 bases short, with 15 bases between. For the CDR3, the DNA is TGTGCCAGCAGCTTGGGTGTTCGAGCGAGAGCCTACGAGCAGTACTTC. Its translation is CASSLGVRARAYEQYF.

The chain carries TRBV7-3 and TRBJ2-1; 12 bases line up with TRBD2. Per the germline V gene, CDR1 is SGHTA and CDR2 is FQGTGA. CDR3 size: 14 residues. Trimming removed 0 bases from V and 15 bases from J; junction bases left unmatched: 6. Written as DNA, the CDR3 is TGTGCCAGCAGCTTAACGCCTAGCGGGAGGGGGTGGTTCTTC. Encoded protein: CASSLTPSGRGWFF.

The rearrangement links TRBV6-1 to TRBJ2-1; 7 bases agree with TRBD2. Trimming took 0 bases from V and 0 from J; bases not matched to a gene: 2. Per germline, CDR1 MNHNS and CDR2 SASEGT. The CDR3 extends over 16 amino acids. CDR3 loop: CASSEAWGGSYNEQFF. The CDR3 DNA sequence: TGTGCCAGCAGTGAAGCGTGGGGGGGCTCCTACAATGAGCAGTTCTTC.

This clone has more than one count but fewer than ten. CDR3 protein: CAWSYGRGDEQFF. The CDR3 DNA reads TGTGCCTGGAGTTACGGGAGGGGCGATGAGCAGTTCTTC. The chain combines TRBV30 with TRBJ2-1, with TRBD2 matching 8 bases. Germline lookup yields CDR1 GTSNPN and CDR2 SVGIG (reference sequence). V shed 2 bases, J shed 8 bases, and the junction held 5 bases outside the gene matches. This CDR3 is built from 13 residues.

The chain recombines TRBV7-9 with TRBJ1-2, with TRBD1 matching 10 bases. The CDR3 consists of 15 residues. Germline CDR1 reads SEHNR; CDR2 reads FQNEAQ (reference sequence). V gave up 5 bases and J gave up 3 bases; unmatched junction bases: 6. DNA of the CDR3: TGTGCCAGCAGCGGGGGACAGGGGTCTTACTATGGCTACACCTTC. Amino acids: CASSGGQGSYYGYTF.